Described below is a single T cell receptor (beta chain) sequence and its context. The CDR3 consists of 17 residues. V lost 3 bases, J lost 5 bases, and 6 bases stayed unmatched. Germline assignment: CDR1 LNHDA and CDR2 SQIVND (reference sequence). The data belong to a study of blood T cell repertoires in COVID-19. Whole-study context: The origin of the acute and convalescent COVID-19 samples was the United States, Italy and Spain. The cDNA or gDNA used as material had been derived from T cells, B-cell-depleted T cells, or PBMCs.

Source study methods: How many nucleated cells were present was estimated from reference gene primer amplification. Produced via immunoSEQ multiplex PCR; TCRdb's table is partial and in-frame only. The DNA was the basis for D and trimming; V, J and clone size are from that table. The profile covers some 97,000 clones, with approximately 88% appearing a single time and more than 5.5% taken by the ten largest. The receptor was derived from a woman aged 55-69 years with acute or convalescent COVID-19. The sample taken for sequencing was peripheral blood. This chain links TRBV19 with TRBJ2-1, with TRBD2 matching over 14 bases. The CDR3 spells CASSIEGLAGEHNEQFF. CDR3 coding DNA: TGTGCCAGTAGTATTGAGGGACTAGCGGGAGAGCACAATGAGCAGTTCTTC. Combining the CDR3 with reference TRBV19 and TRBJ2-1 gives the whole variable domain DGGITQSPKYLFRKEGQNVTLSCEQNLNHDAMYWYRQDPGQGLRLIYYSQIVNDFQKGDIAEGYSVSREKKESFPLTVTSAQKNPTAFYLCASSIEGLAGEHNEQFFGPGTRLTVL.